The present entry profiles one T cell receptor beta chain with its context. Germline loops: CDR1 SEHNR, CDR2 FQNEAQ (reference sequence). This CDR3 is 15 amino acids long. Trimming left V 8 bases short and J 4 bases short, with 20 bases between. TCRdb's table, derived via immunoSEQ multiplex PCR, lists solely in-frame clones and lacks some. The table lists 55,000 to 70,000 clones, under 85% of them singletons, with approximately 3.2% in the top ten. The data derive from a study of OX40 agonist ivuxolimab in advanced cancers. The receptor's source is an adult with an advanced solid tumor such as melanoma, head and neck, liver or kidney cancer. The gene calls are TRBV7-9 and TRBJ1-1, with a tentative D call TRBD1 (5 bases). The input for sequencing was CD4+ or CD8+ T cells sorted from blood, taken in a trial of the OX40 agonist ivuxolimab. CDR3 in amino acids: CASARGSGDGTEAFF. The CDR3 DNA reads as TGTGCCAGCGCAAGGGGTTCGGGGGACGGCACTGAAGCTTTCTTT.